This T cell receptor beta chain came from a study of blood T cell repertoires in COVID-19. The wider study: Samples of COVID-19 (acute and convalescent) were obtained from the United States, Italy and Spain. Sources were T cells, B-cell-depleted T cells, or PBMCs; the material itself was cDNA or gDNA.

The table lists this clone with a count of one. Original handling: Estimated nucleated cell counts came from reference gene primer amplification. Some clones are missing from TCRdb's copy, which holds only in-frame ones; the method was immunoSEQ multiplex PCR. V and J calls and clone size are given by that table; D and trimming were obtained from the DNA. The table records 110,000 or so clones, approximately 90% of them present only once. In germline, CDR1 is ENHRY, CDR2 SYGVKD. CDR3 length equals 13 residues. Trimming left V 7 bases short and J 4 bases short, with 11 bases between. The chain employs TRBV10-3 and TRBJ1-5; D not certain. The sample comprised peripheral blood. This TCR was recovered from a woman aged 45-60 years with acute or convalescent COVID-19. The CDR3 DNA follows: TGTGCCATCAAAGCAGGAGGGAATCAGCCCCAGCATTTT. Protein product: CAIKAGGNQPQHF.